What follows are 14 T cell receptor beta chains derived from one specimen sequenced in a study of cytomegalovirus exposure and HLA in healthy donors. Generated by immunoSEQ multiplex PCR, the TCRdb table keeps only in-frame clones and is missing some. This sample has roughly 50,000 clones, with around 90% found just once. Sequenced material: PBMCs. These receptor sequences come from a woman younger than 35 in good health and CMV-seropositive.

This sequence joins TRBV7-2 and TRBJ2-5; 7 nucleotides line up with TRBD2. The germline V gene has CDR1 SGHTA and CDR2 FQGNSA. This CDR3 has 13 residues. V lost 5 bases, J lost 5 bases, and 5 bases stayed unmatched. CDR3 residues: CASSRRGMETQYF. In DNA, the CDR3 is TGTGCCAGCAGCCGGCGGGGGATGGAGACCCAGTACTTC.

This clone was seen just once. The chain recombines TRBV5-1 with TRBJ1-2; 7 nucleotides line up with TRBD1. The V gene end was trimmed by 3 bases and the J gene end by 2 bases; junction bases not matched to a gene: 4. The length of the CDR3 is 14 residues. Per germline, CDR1 SGHRS and CDR2 YFSETQ. The CDR3 loop reads CASSSWTGNYGYTF. CDR3 in DNA: TGCGCCAGCAGCTCGTGGACAGGCAACTATGGCTACACCTTC. The variable domain in full, with the rest retrieved from reference TRBV5-1 and TRBJ1-2, is KAGVTQTPRYLIKTRGQQVTLSCSPISGHRSVSWYQQTPGQGLQFLFEYFSETQRNKGNFPGRFSGRQFSNSRSEMNVSTLELGDSALYLCASSSWTGNYGYTFGSGTRLTVV.

The V and J genes are TRBV27 and TRBJ1-2, with D perhaps TRBD1 (5 bases). CDR3 length: 15 residues. V was shortened by 1 base and J by 8 bases, with 17 bases between the two germline ends. The germline V gene has CDR1 MNHEY and CDR2 SMNVEV (reference sequence). The DNA of the CDR3 is TGTGCCAGCAGTTTATTCAGTGGGGGGGAGGAGGGCTACACCTTC. Protein: CASSLFSGGEEGYTF.

This chain connects TRBV5-1 to TRBJ2-7; D is possibly TRBD1 (5 bases). Germline CDR1 is SGHRS and CDR2 is YFSETQ. The CDR3 consists of 15 residues. The V end was cut by 4 bases, the J end by 2 bases, with 16 bases between. CDR3 bases: TGCGCCAGCAGCCCCCACCGACTGACAGCCTACGAGCAGTACTTC. It encodes CASSPHRLTAYEQYF.

The CDR3 bases are TGTGCCAGCAGTGAAGCAAGGAGTTCCTACGAGCAGTACTTC. Translated, it gives CASSEARSSYEQYF. The chain joins TRBV6-1 to TRBJ2-7, with unresolved D. Germline assignment: CDR1 MNHNS and CDR2 SASEGT. The V end lost 0 bases, the J end lost 1 base, and 7 bases lay between the germline ends. The CDR3 runs 14 residues.

The chain is built from TRBV6-5 and TRBJ1-5; 7 bases are shared with TRBD1. The CDR3 spans 13 residues. Per the germline V gene, CDR1 is MNHEY and CDR2 is SVGAGI. J lost 7 bases, V lost 5 bases, and 5 bases had no gene match. The CDR3, as DNA: TGTGCCAGCAGTCCAGGGGGTAGGCAGCCCCAGCATTTT. It is translated as CASSPGGRQPQHF.

V is TRBV28 and J is TRBJ1-6; D is perhaps TRBD1 (5 bases). The CDR3 totals 13 residues. The V end was cut by 9 bases, the J end by 7 bases, with 13 bases between. CDR1 is MDHEN, CDR2 SYDVKM, per germline. For the CDR3, the DNA is TGTGCCAGTGAGCAGGGTAGCAATTCACCCCTCCACTTT. It is translated as CASEQGSNSPLHF.

V usage is TRBV5-1 and J usage is TRBJ2-7, with D tentatively TRBD1 (5 bases). Germline assignment: CDR1 SGHRS and CDR2 YFSETQ. CDR3 length: 15 residues. The ends were cut back, 3 bases at V and 6 bases at J, with 19 bases in the middle. The CDR3 sequence: CASSWGSGGIGEQYF. The CDR3 DNA sequence: TGCGCCAGCAGCTGGGGCTCAGGTGGAATAGGCGAGCAGTACTTC.

The J gene is TRBJ1-4, the V gene TRBV5-6; D is undetermined. CDR3 length: 12 residues. Per germline, CDR1 SGHDT and CDR2 YYEEEE. The germline V and J ends were trimmed by 4 bases and 7 bases, with 8 bases remaining between them. The CDR3 loop is CASSLGGEKLFF. The CDR3 nucleotides read TGTGCCAGCAGCCTGGGAGGTGAAAAACTGTTTTTT.

The rearrangement uses TRBV18 and TRBJ2-1; a possible D gene is TRBD1 (6 bases). Germline CDR1 is KGHSH and CDR2 is LQKENI. The CDR3 sequence is 17 residues long. V was pared by 3 bases and J by 5 bases, with 20 bases between. CDR3 bases: TGTGCCAGCTCACCTAACCCGAACAGGGTTTCGAACAATGAGCAGTTCTTC. It is translated as CASSPNPNRVSNNEQFF.

This clone was picked up one time. The J gene is TRBJ2-7, the V gene TRBV19, with 9 bases fitting TRBD1. Germline V CDR1 and CDR2: LNHDA, SQIVND (reference sequence). V lost 6 bases and J lost 3; bases outside the gene matches: 12. The CDR3 contains 16 residues. The CDR3: CASSGQGRTGGYEQYF. CDR3 in DNA: TGTGCCAGTAGCGGACAGGGGCGGACCGGTGGCTACGAGCAGTACTTC.

This chain's CDR3 is CASNEQGARGPQHF. The CDR3 DNA is TGTGCCAGCAATGAACAGGGGGCCCGAGGGCCCCAGCATTTT. The chain recombines TRBV6-5 with TRBJ1-5; 9 positions match TRBD1. Germline lookup yields CDR1 MNHEY and CDR2 SVGAGI. This CDR3 has 14 residues. Trimming cost V 7 bases and J 9 bases; bases outside gene matches: 10.

The genes are TRBV27 and TRBJ2-7, with TRBD1 matching 9 bases. The CDR3 has 15 amino acids. J lost 5 bases, V lost 6 bases, and 11 bases had no gene match. Germline CDR1 MNHEY, CDR2 SMNVEV (reference sequence). The CDR3: CASRITGDRVHEQYF. The CDR3 DNA sequence: TGTGCCAGCAGGATAACCGGGGACAGGGTCCACGAGCAGTACTTC.

The V call is TRBV5-1, the J call TRBJ1-1; 8 positions agree with TRBD1. The length of the CDR3 is 15 residues. CDR1 is SGHRS and CDR2 is YFSETQ in the germline V gene. Trimming removed 4 bases from V and 4 bases from J; junction bases left unmatched: 9. The CDR3 is CASSTGRTGSTEAFF. The CDR3 DNA follows: TGCGCCAGCAGCACAGGGAGGACAGGGAGCACTGAAGCTTTCTTT. Supplemented by reference TRBV5-1 and TRBJ1-1, the full variable domain reads KAGVTQTPRYLIKTRGQQVTLSCSPISGHRSVSWYQQTPGQGLQFLFEYFSETQRNKGNFPGRFSGRQFSNSRSEMNVSTLELGDSALYLCASSTGRTGSTEAFFGQGTRLTVV.